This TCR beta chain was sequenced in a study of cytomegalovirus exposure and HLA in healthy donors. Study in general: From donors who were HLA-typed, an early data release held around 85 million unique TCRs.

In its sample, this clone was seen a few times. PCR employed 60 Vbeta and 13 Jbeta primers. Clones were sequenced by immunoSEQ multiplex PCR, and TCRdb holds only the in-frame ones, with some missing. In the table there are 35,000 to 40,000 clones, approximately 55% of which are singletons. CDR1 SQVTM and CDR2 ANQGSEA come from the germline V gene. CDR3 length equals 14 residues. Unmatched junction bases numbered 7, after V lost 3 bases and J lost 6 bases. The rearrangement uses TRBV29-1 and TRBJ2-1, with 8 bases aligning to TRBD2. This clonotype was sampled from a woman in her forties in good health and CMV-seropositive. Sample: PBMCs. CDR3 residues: CSVDGGATVNEQFF. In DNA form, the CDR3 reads TGCAGCGTTGACGGGGGGGCCACGGTCAATGAGCAGTTCTTC.